This entry describes one T cell receptor (beta chain). Its antigen is not known. The patients who served as multiple sclerosis controls were treatment-naive and had stable or active relapsing-remitting disease that fulfilled the revised McDonald criteria. This entry is derived from a study of CD8 T cells in Susac syndrome. An input of about 0.5 to 1 ug of RNA was subjected to reverse transcription using random hexamers. TCRdb re-derived calls from the immunoSEQ multiplex PCR reads in MiXCR, one entry per CDR3 protein. The top ten hold 0.11% of the sample, which has approximately 150,000 distinct CDR3 sequences, approximately 95% seen once. This CDR3 has 14 residues. V was trimmed by 6 bases and J by 0 bases, leaving 8 bases between them. Germline CDR1 is MRHNA and CDR2 is SNTAGT. Findings and caveats of the study: It was acknowledged in the study that its TCR sequencing and HLA analysis involved a relatively small number of individuals.

The sequence was collected from a human donor with multiple sclerosis. V and J are TRBV6-4 and TRBJ2-2, with D unresolved. The sequenced sample consisted of CD4+ T cells from PBMCs. The CDR3: CASRIMANTGELFF. CDR3 DNA sequence: TGTGCCAGCAGAATTATGGCGAACACCGGGGAGCTGTTTTTT.